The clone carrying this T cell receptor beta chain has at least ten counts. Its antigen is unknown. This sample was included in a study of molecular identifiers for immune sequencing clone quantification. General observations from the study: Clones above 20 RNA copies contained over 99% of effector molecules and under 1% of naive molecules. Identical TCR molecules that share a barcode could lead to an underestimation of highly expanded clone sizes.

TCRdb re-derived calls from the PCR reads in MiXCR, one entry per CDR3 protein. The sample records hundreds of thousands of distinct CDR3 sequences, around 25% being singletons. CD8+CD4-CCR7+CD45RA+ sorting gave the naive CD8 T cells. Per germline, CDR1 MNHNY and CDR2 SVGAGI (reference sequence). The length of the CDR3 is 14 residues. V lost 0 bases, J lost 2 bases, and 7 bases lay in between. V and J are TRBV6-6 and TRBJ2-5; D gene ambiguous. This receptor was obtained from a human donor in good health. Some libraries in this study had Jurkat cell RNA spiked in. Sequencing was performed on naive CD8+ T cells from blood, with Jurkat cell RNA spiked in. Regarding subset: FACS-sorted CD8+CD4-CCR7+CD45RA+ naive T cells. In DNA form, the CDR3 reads TGTGCCAGCAGTTACTCGTGGGAACAAGAGACCCAGTACTTC. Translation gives CASSYSWEQETQYF.